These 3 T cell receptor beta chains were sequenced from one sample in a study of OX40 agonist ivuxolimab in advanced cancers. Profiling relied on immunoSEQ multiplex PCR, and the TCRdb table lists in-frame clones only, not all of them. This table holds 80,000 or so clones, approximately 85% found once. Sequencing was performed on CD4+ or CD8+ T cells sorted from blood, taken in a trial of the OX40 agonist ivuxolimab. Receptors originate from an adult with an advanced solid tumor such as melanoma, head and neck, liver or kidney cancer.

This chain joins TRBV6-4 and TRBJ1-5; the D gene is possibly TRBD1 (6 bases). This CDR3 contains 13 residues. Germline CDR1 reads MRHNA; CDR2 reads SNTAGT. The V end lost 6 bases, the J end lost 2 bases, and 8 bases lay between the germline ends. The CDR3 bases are TGTGCCAGCAGCCCAGGGGGCAATCAGCCCCAGCATTTT. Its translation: CASSPGGNQPQHF.

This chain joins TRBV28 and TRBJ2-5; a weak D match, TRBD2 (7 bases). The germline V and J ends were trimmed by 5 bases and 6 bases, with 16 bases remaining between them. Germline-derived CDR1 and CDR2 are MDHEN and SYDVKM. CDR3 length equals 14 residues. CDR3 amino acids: CASSGGGSLKTQYF. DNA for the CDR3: TGTGCCAGCAGTGGCGGGGGCTCGCTGAAGACCCAGTACTTC.

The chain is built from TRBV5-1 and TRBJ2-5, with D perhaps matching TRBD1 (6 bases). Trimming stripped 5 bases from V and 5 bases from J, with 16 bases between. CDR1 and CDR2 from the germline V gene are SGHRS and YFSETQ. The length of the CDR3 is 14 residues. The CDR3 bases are TGCGCCAGCAGAGGACAGTCCTCTGGGGAGACCCAGTACTTC. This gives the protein CASRGQSSGETQYF.